A single sample gave rise to the 31 T cell receptor beta chains below, sequenced in a study of T cell responses to AZD1222 COVID-19 vaccine (dated by TCRdb to about 2021). Library method: the immunoSEQ multiplex PCR assay. Entries here come from immuneACCESS through TCRdb and include only in-frame sequences with V and J called. Some clones fail to appear in such tables; in the studies checked, an unresolved V gene covers under half of the shortfall, and the cause of the remainder is unknown. Counted in this sample were more than 150,000 clones; around 86% of them appeared once. Over 8% of the sample goes to the ten largest clones. Read against the paper, the sample's time point label means: about 28 days (+/-7) after the second vaccine dose. The specimen was peripheral blood, collected 28 days after the second AZD1222 dose. The origin of the receptors is an adult who received the AZD1222 COVID-19 vaccine.

V usage is TRBV4-1 and J usage is TRBJ2-1; 8 bases line up with TRBD1. The length of the CDR3 is 16 residues. V shed 4 bases and J 2 bases; nucleotides not matched to a gene: 7. Looked up from germline, CDR1 is MGHRA and CDR2 is YSYEKL. CDR3 sequence: CASSPWDRSTYNEQFF. The CDR3 DNA follows: TGCGCCAGCAGCCCGTGGGACAGGAGCACCTACAATGAGCAGTTCTTC.

This chain connects TRBV7-3 to TRBJ2-3; the match to TRBD2 covers 13 bases. Losses at the gene ends were 5 bases for V and 5 bases for J; bases not matched to a gene: 4. There are 15 residues in the CDR3. Germline CDR1 SGHTA, CDR2 FQGTGA. The CDR3 DNA sequence: TGTGCCAGCAGCCCGGGACTAGCGGGAAAAGATACGCAGTATTTT. As protein: CASSPGLAGKDTQYF.

The rearrangement uses TRBV2 and TRBJ2-7; 10 bases map to TRBD2. The V segment lost 2 bases and the J segment 2 bases; nucleotides outside the gene matches: 3. This CDR3 region has 15 residues. Looked up from germline, CDR1 is SNHLY and CDR2 is FYNNEI. This chain's CDR3 is CASSELAGETYEQYF. In DNA, the CDR3 is TGTGCCAGCAGTGAACTAGCGGGGGAGACCTACGAGCAGTACTTC.

The chain links TRBV19 to TRBJ2-1, with 12 bases matching TRBD2. Looked up from germline, CDR1 is LNHDA and CDR2 is SQIVND (reference sequence). With V trimmed by 3 bases and J by 6 bases, 3 bases remained unmatched. The CDR3 has 15 residues. The CDR3 DNA reads TGTGCCAGTAGTATGGGGACTAGCGGGTCCAATGAGCAGTTCTTC. This encodes CASSMGTSGSNEQFF.

The chain uses TRBV21-1 and TRBJ1-5; the DNA was not compared with TRBD1, the D call given in the table. TRBV21-1 corresponds to a pseudogene. This CDR3 contains 14 residues. The CDR3 loop reads CASTRDRGNQPQHF. DNA for the CDR3: TGTGCCAGCACCAGGGACAGGGGAAATCAGCCCCAGCATTTT.

This clone was found once. V gene TRBV19 combines with J gene TRBJ1-1, with D maybe TRBD1 (5 bases). V was cut by 5 bases and J by 3 bases, with 13 bases left in between. The CDR3 spans 14 residues. CDR1 is LNHDA, CDR2 SQIVND, per germline (reference sequence). For the CDR3, the DNA is TGTGCCAGTAGTGTAAGGGGTGTGGACACTGAAGCTTTCTTT. This encodes CASSVRGVDTEAFF.

V is TRBV19 and J is TRBJ1-1; D gene unclear. CDR3 length: 18 residues. The germline V gene encodes CDR1 LNHDA and CDR2 SQIVND (reference sequence). V was clipped by 6 bases and J by 8 bases, with 31 bases between them. The CDR3, as DNA: TGTGCCAGTAGGCAGACAAGTATCCGGTCACTTCAACCGCCCGAAGCTTTCTTT. Protein: CASRQTSIRSLQPPEAFF.

Here the CDR3 DNA reads TGTGCCACCAGCTCATATGACGGGCGTAGCTCTGGAAACACCATATATTTT. Its translation is CATSSYDGRSSGNTIYF. This chain connects TRBV15 to TRBJ1-3; D is ambiguous. The germline CDR1 and CDR2 sequences are LNHNV and YYDKDF (reference sequence). V was shortened by 5 bases and J by 0 bases, with 17 bases between the two germline ends. CDR3 length equals 17 residues.

This chain uses TRBV10-3 with TRBJ2-1, with D possibly TRBD1 on 6 matching bases. Per germline, CDR1 ENHRY and CDR2 SYGVKD. V shed 7 bases and J shed 5 bases, with 18 bases lying between them. This CDR3 region has 15 residues. This CDR3 reads CAINTGSINHNEQFF. The CDR3 DNA is TGTGCCATCAACACAGGGTCCATTAACCACAATGAGCAGTTCTTC.

The J gene is TRBJ1-5, the V gene TRBV4-2; no reliable D call. Germline CDR1 LGHNA, CDR2 YNFKEQ. The length of the CDR3 is 17 residues. The V gene lost 0 bases and the J gene lost 0 bases, with 12 bases spanning the gap. The CDR3 here is CASSQDWAASSNQPQHF. The CDR3 DNA follows: TGTGCCAGCAGCCAAGATTGGGCGGCCAGTAGCAATCAGCCCCAGCATTTT.

This chain connects TRBV15 to TRBJ2-7, with D uncertain. Germline CDR1 and CDR2: LNHNV and YYDKDF (reference sequence). The CDR3 runs 13 residues. V gave up 0 bases and J gave up 3 bases, with 6 bases separating them. CDR3 nucleotide sequence: TGTGCCACCAGCAGAGAGACGGACTACGAGCAGTACTTC. Encoded protein: CATSRETDYEQYF.

This chain uses TRBV6-6 with TRBJ2-3; no clear D. Germline loops: CDR1 MNHNY, CDR2 SVGAGI (reference sequence). Trimming took off 0 bases at V and 8 bases at J, with 9 bases between the two ends. This CDR3 comprises 13 residues. The CDR3 is CASSYSIVPTQYF. The DNA of the CDR3 is TGTGCCAGCAGTTACTCAATTGTCCCTACGCAGTATTTT.

The chain links TRBV27 to TRBJ2-2; D possibly uses TRBD1 or TRBD2 (6 bases each). The CDR3 is 15 amino acids. Germline CDR1 is MNHEY and CDR2 is SMNVEV (reference sequence). The V end was cut by 5 bases, the J end by 5 bases, with 15 bases between. The DNA of the CDR3 is TGTGCCAGCAGTCCCCCTCAGGGGAGGACCGGGGAGCTGTTTTTT. Amino acid sequence: CASSPPQGRTGELFF.

J is TRBJ1-2 and V is TRBV7-9; possibly TRBD1 for D (5 bases). CDR1 SEHNR and CDR2 FQNEAQ come from the germline V gene (reference sequence). This CDR3 has 14 residues. Trimming removed 1 base from V and 4 bases from J, with 10 bases in between. CDR3 DNA sequence: TGTGCCAGCAGCTTAGATCAGGGAGGCTATGGCTACACCTTC. Translation: CASSLDQGGYGYTF.

The chain links TRBV7-3 to TRBJ2-2, with 7 bases fitting TRBD1. V lost 4 bases and J lost 4; bases outside the gene matches: 15. Germline lookup yields CDR1 SGHTA and CDR2 FQGTGA. The CDR3 spans 18 residues. In DNA, the CDR3 is TGTGCCAGCAGCTCAGGGGGAGTGGGGCGCGTGGGCACCGGGGAGCTGTTTTTT. Its translation is CASSSGGVGRVGTGELFF. The full variable domain, rest sourced from reference TRBV7-3 and TRBJ2-2, is GAGVSQTPSNKVTEKGKYVELRCDPISGHTALYWYRQSLGQGPEFLIYFQGTGAADDSGLPNDRFFAVRPEGSVSTLKIQRTERGDSAVYLCASSSGGVGRVGTGELFFGEGSRLTVL.

In regard to this clone: This specimen includes other DNA sequences encoding the same CDR3. The chain recombines TRBV4-3 with TRBJ1-1; D gene ambiguous. The CDR3 has 13 amino acids. The V gene lost 0 bases and the J gene lost 8 bases, with 10 bases spanning the gap. The germline CDR1 and CDR2 sequences are LGHNA and YSLEER. The CDR3 region has the DNA TGCGCCAGCAGCCAAGACGGGAGCACCGAAGCTTTCTTT. Its protein product is CASSQDGSTEAFF.

This rearrangement joins TRBV2 to TRBJ1-2; TRBD1 aligns across 7 bases. This CDR3 spans 14 amino acids. V lost 7 bases, J lost 3 bases, and 8 bases stayed unmatched. Germline V gene sequence: CDR1 SNHLY, CDR2 FYNNEI. The CDR3 region is CASTPGGLDYGYTF. CDR3 DNA sequence: TGTGCCAGCACCCCAGGGGGGTTGGACTATGGCTACACCTTC.

The genes are TRBV3-1 (or the pseudogene TRBV3-2) and TRBJ2-2, with D tentatively TRBD2 (6 bases). Trimming stripped 4 bases from V and 0 bases from J, with 12 bases between. Germline V lookup: CDR1 LGHDT, CDR2 YNNKEL (reference sequence). This CDR3 spans 16 amino acids. CDR3 amino acids: CASSPAGWANTGELFF. In nucleotides, the CDR3 is TGTGCCAGCAGCCCGGCGGGGTGGGCGAACACCGGGGAGCTGTTTTTT.

The V call is TRBV2, the J call TRBJ2-5, with 7 bases aligning to TRBD2. CDR1 is SNHLY and CDR2 is FYNNEI in the germline V gene. V was pared by 6 bases and J by 9 bases, with 22 bases of the junction left unmatched. CDR3 size: 17 residues. The CDR3 DNA follows: TGTGCCAGCAGGGAGACCTATATCCCCGGGAGGACACGGGCCCAGTACTTC. Residues: CASRETYIPGRTRAQYF.

This clone was recorded a few times. The genes are TRBV5-1 and TRBJ2-1; possible D gene TRBD1, 6 bases. The V gene lost 6 bases and the J gene lost 4 bases, with 14 bases spanning the gap. From germline, CDR1 is SGHRS and CDR2 YFSETQ. This CDR3 comprises 14 residues. CDR3 in DNA: TGCGCCAGCAAAGGGGGAGCGGCGTACAATGAGCAGTTCTTC. It encodes CASKGGAAYNEQFF.

V is TRBV9 and J is TRBJ2-1, with TRBD1 matching 8 bases. The CDR3 sequence is 13 residues long. Per the germline V gene, CDR1 is SGDLS and CDR2 is YYNGEE. V lost 6 bases to trimming and J lost 6 bases; unmatched junction nucleotides: 5. The CDR3 reads CASNLDRGNEQFF. For the CDR3, the DNA is TGTGCCAGCAACCTAGACAGGGGCAATGAGCAGTTCTTC.

This chain links TRBV6-5 with TRBJ1-6, with 7 bases aligning to TRBD1. In germline, CDR1 is MNHEY, CDR2 SVGAGI. With 10 bases clipped from V and 3 bases from J, the junction kept 3 bases outside the gene matches. The CDR3 is 13 residues long. The CDR3 coding sequence is TGTGCCATGGGACAGAACTATAATTCACCCCTCCACTTT. Translated, it gives CAMGQNYNSPLHF.

The chain employs TRBV21-1 and TRBJ2-1. TRBV21-1 is designated a pseudogene. The CDR3 consists of 17 residues. CDR3 sequence (DNA): TGTGCCAGCAGCAAAACGTTTCGGCCAGATTCCTACAATGAGCAGTTCTTC. It is translated as CASSKTFRPDSYNEQFF.

The chain uses TRBV5-6 and TRBJ1-4; 8 nucleotides align to TRBD1. V lost 4 bases and J lost 4; bases outside the gene matches: 9. The V gene's germline CDR1 is SGHDT and CDR2 YYEEEE. The CDR3 length is 16 residues. The CDR3, as DNA: TGTGCCAGCAGCCCCGACAGGGGTCTCCTTAATGAAAAACTGTTTTTT. Its protein is CASSPDRGLLNEKLFF.

CDR3 sequence reads: CASSFPRQGAHGYTF. CDR3 in DNA: TGTGCCAGCAGTTTCCCCCGACAGGGGGCGCACGGCTACACCTTC. The chain is built from TRBV28 and TRBJ1-2; TRBD1 agrees at 10 bases. Trimming removed 3 bases from V and 8 bases from J; junction bases left unmatched: 9. The germline gives CDR1 MDHEN, CDR2 SYDVKM. There are 15 residues in the CDR3.

This chain connects TRBV19 to TRBJ1-1; D is possibly TRBD1 (5 bases). V was trimmed by 9 bases and J by 10 bases, leaving 15 bases between them. Germline V lookup: CDR1 LNHDA, CDR2 SQIVND (reference sequence). The CDR3 sequence is 11 residues long. Written as DNA, the CDR3 is TGTGCCAGCGGGGCGATAAGGGGAGCTTTCTTT. Protein: CASGAIRGAFF.

J is TRBJ2-7 and V is TRBV28; D is perhaps TRBD1 (6 bases). This CDR3 spans 14 amino acids. Deletions cut 4 bases from V and 2 bases from J, with 12 bases between. The germline V gene has CDR1 MDHEN and CDR2 SYDVKM. CDR3 coding DNA: TGTGCCAGCAGTTCCCCGACAGGCCCCTACGAGCAGTACTTC. This sequence encodes CASSSPTGPYEQYF.

The gene calls are TRBV7-3 and TRBJ2-1; 10 bases are shared with TRBD2. The V and J ends lost 2 bases and 3 bases, in that order; junction bases with no gene match: 1. This CDR3 comprises 15 residues. Germline-derived CDR1 and CDR2 are SGHTA and FQGTGA. The CDR3 protein is CASSLGTSVYNEQFF. CDR3 bases: TGTGCCAGCAGCTTAGGGACTAGCGTCTACAATGAGCAGTTCTTC.

The chain has TRBV5-1 and TRBJ1-5, with D hard to call. Germline CDR1 SGHRS, CDR2 YFSETQ. The V and J ends lost 1 base and 2 bases respectively, with 4 bases between them. This CDR3 is built from 13 residues. DNA of the CDR3: TGCGCCAGCAGCTTGATCGGCAATCAGCCCCAGCATTTT. Protein product: CASSLIGNQPQHF.

J is TRBJ2-1 and V is TRBV5-1, with 14 bases aligning to TRBD2. The CDR3 has 16 residues. The trim removed 0 bases at V and 8 bases at J, leaving 4 bases unmatched. The germline CDR1 and CDR2 sequences are SGHRS and YFSETQ. The CDR3 region has the DNA TGCGCCAGCAGCTTGGGACTAGCGGGAGGGCACGATGAGCAGTTCTTC. Protein: CASSLGLAGGHDEQFF.

This chain links TRBV7-8 with TRBJ1-4; D is possibly TRBD1 (5 bases). There are 17 residues in the CDR3. V dropped 0 bases and J dropped 8 bases, with 19 bases sitting between them. Germline V lookup: CDR1 SGHVS, CDR2 FQNEAQ. For the CDR3, the DNA is TGTGCCAGCAGCTTAGCGAGGGGTGGAGGGGTTGGGGAAAAACTGTTTTTT. This gives the protein CASSLARGGGVGEKLFF.